Listed here are 19 T cell receptor beta chains from one sample, sequenced in a study of blood T cell repertoires in COVID-19 (dated by TCRdb to 2018 to 2020). The library was produced with the immunoSEQ multiplex PCR assay. As stored in TCRdb, this immuneACCESS dataset retains in-frame rearrangements with V and J assigned. A fraction of the clones does not appear; measured against another copy, unresolved V genes explain less than half of the discrepancy, and the remainder lacks a known reason. The sample records about 210,000 clones, roughly 90% of which are singletons. The ten largest clones represent 4.5% to 5.5% of the sample. Sequenced sample: peripheral blood. The receptors were gathered from a woman in her thirties or forties with acute or convalescent COVID-19.

V gene TRBV5-1 combines with J gene TRBJ1-2; 10 nucleotides align to TRBD1. Germline V gives CDR1 SGHRS, CDR2 YFSETQ. The CDR3 is made up of 14 amino acids. V dropped 4 bases and J dropped 3; count of bases not matched to a gene: 3. The CDR3 region has the DNA TGCGCCAGCAGCCGGGACAGGGGAGACTATGGCTACACCTTC. Amino acid sequence: CASSRDRGDYGYTF.

The genes are TRBV15 and TRBJ1-2; 7 nucleotides line up with TRBD1. J gave up 8 bases and V 2 bases, and 8 bases lay outside the gene matches. Germline-derived CDR1 and CDR2 are LNHNV and YYDKDF (reference sequence). This CDR3 has 14 residues. Written as DNA, the CDR3 is TGTGCCACCAGCAGACCGACAGGGTTGGAAGGCTACACCTTC. Amino acids: CATSRPTGLEGYTF.

V and J are TRBV12-3 or TRBV12-4 and TRBJ1-5; D is possibly TRBD1 (5 bases). CDR3 length: 13 residues. V lost 9 bases to trimming and J lost 2 bases, with 11 bases between them. CDR3 loop: CASQGSGNQPQHF. CDR3 nucleotides: TGTGCCAGTCAGGGATCGGGCAATCAGCCCCAGCATTTT.

J is TRBJ1-2 and V is TRBV21-1; no DNA check was done on the table's D call, TRBD1. TRBV21-1 corresponds to a pseudogene. This CDR3 has 16 residues. CDR3: CASSPRWGQHIYGYTF. The CDR3 region has the DNA TGTGCCAGCAGCCCCCGCTGGGGACAACATATCTATGGCTACACCTTC.

The chain employs TRBV7-2 and TRBJ2-3, with 9 bases that match TRBD2. CDR1 SGHTA and CDR2 FQGNSA come from the germline V gene. J was trimmed by 6 bases and V by 1 base; bases with no gene match: 2. The CDR3 is 14 amino acids. CDR3 amino acids: CASSLGGGEDTQYF. As DNA, the CDR3 is TGTGCCAGCAGCTTAGGCGGGGGGGAGGATACGCAGTATTTT.

This clone was counted a single time. The chain uses TRBV30 and TRBJ1-6; D is possibly TRBD1 (5 bases). Trimming removed 1 base at V and 10 bases at J, with 14 bases between. Germline V gene lookup returns CDR1 GTSNPN and CDR2 SVGIG (reference sequence). CDR3 length: 14 amino acids. CDR3 residues: CAWSAQGAGSPLHF. CDR3 DNA sequence: TGTGCCTGGAGTGCTCAGGGCGCAGGGTCACCCCTCCACTTT.

This CDR3 reads CASSPGQNQETQYF. The CDR3 nucleotides read TGTGCCAGCAGTCCGGGACAGAACCAAGAGACCCAGTACTTC. The chain links TRBV27 to TRBJ2-5; 7 nucleotides align to TRBD1. The length of the CDR3 is 14 residues. The V segment lost 5 bases and the J segment 0 bases; nucleotides outside the gene matches: 3. The germline V gene encodes CDR1 MNHEY and CDR2 SMNVEV (reference sequence).

This clone was recorded once. The chain employs TRBV5-5 and TRBJ2-1, with 9 positions matching TRBD2. The germline gives CDR1 SGHKS, CDR2 YYEKEE (reference sequence). With 3 bases clipped from V and 15 bases from J, the junction kept 13 bases outside the gene matches. The CDR3 has 14 residues. The CDR3 DNA sequence: TGTGCCAGCAGCTCCGGTAGCGGGGGCTTAACAGGGTTCTTC. It codes for CASSSGSGGLTGFF.

The chain joins TRBV7-2 to TRBJ2-3; TRBD2 matches 11 bases. The CDR3 loop spans 15 amino acids. After removal of 7 bases from V and 0 bases from J, the junction contained 3 bases not matched to a gene. In germline, CDR1 is SGHTA, CDR2 FQGNSA. This chain's CDR3 is CASKLAGVSTDTQYF. For the CDR3, the DNA is TGTGCCAGCAAACTAGCGGGGGTAAGCACAGATACGCAGTATTTT.

The V gene is TRBV9, the J gene TRBJ1-1; the D is unclear. This CDR3 region has 15 residues. In germline, CDR1 is SGDLS, CDR2 YYNGEE. The germline V and J ends were trimmed by 0 bases and 1 base, with 10 bases remaining between them. The CDR3 sequence: CASSVGVGANTEAFF. CDR3 in DNA: TGTGCCAGCAGCGTAGGGGTTGGAGCGAACACTGAAGCTTTCTTT.

This clone has just one count. V usage is TRBV7-8 and J usage is TRBJ1-5; perhaps TRBD1 as D (5 bases). Trimming cost V 2 bases and J 7 bases, with 6 bases left between them. The CDR3 runs 12 residues. Germline CDR1 is SGHVS and CDR2 is FQNEAQ. In DNA, the CDR3 is TGTGCCAGCAGCTTAACAGGACAGCCCCAGCATTTT. Translated, it gives CASSLTGQPQHF.

The CDR3 spells CASGPTPGAGTGGSSNEKLFF. CDR3 nucleotides: TGTGCCAGCGGCCCTACTCCAGGCGCCGGGACAGGGGGCTCGAGTAATGAAAAACTGTTTTTT. This chain connects TRBV9 to TRBJ1-4; TRBD1 aligns across 12 bases. After removal of 7 bases from V and 4 bases from J, the junction contained 23 bases not matched to a gene. The CDR3 loop spans 21 amino acids. In germline, CDR1 is SGDLS, CDR2 YYNGEE.

The chain uses TRBV4-1 and TRBJ1-4; the match to TRBD1 covers 7 bases. CDR3 length: 15 amino acids. Germline V gives CDR1 MGHRA, CDR2 YSYEKL. V was pared by 4 bases and J by 10 bases, with 12 bases of the junction left unmatched. CDR3 DNA sequence: TGCGCCAGCAGCCCCGGTAGAGGGGGCGCGGTAAAACTGTTTTTT. Translation: CASSPGRGGAVKLFF.

The chain employs TRBV19 and TRBJ1-4, with TRBD1 matching 9 bases. From germline, CDR1 is LNHDA and CDR2 SQIVND (reference sequence). The junction had 7 bases not matched to a gene; V was cut back by 4 bases and J by 7 bases. The CDR3 has 15 amino acids. CDR3 region: CASSTWGQGGEKLFF. CDR3 coding DNA: TGTGCCAGTAGTACCTGGGGACAGGGCGGTGAAAAACTGTTTTTT.

This sequence joins TRBV18 and TRBJ1-2; maybe TRBD1 (6 bases). CDR1 KGHSH and CDR2 LQKENI come from the germline V gene. Trimming removed 0 bases at V and 5 bases at J, with 10 bases between. The CDR3 spans 14 residues. The CDR3 loop is CASSPPYREYGYTF. The CDR3 coding sequence is TGTGCCAGCTCACCACCGTACAGGGAATATGGCTACACCTTC.

The gene calls are TRBV6-5 and TRBJ1-2; 8 bases are shared with TRBD1. Germline loops: CDR1 MNHEY, CDR2 SVGAGI. The CDR3 is made up of 15 amino acids. J was trimmed by 7 bases and V by 0 bases; bases with no gene match: 7. Written as DNA, the CDR3 is TGTGCCAGCAGTTACTCGAAAACAGGGGGGAGTGGCTACACCTTC. Translating it yields CASSYSKTGGSGYTF.

This chain links TRBV5-6 with TRBJ2-5, with D possibly matching TRBD2 (5 bases). The V gene lost 2 bases and the J gene lost 7 bases, with 15 bases spanning the gap. This CDR3 region has 14 residues. Per germline, CDR1 SGHDT and CDR2 YYEEEE. The CDR3 coding sequence is TGTGCCAGCAGCTTTAGCGTAGGTCCGGCGACCCAGTACTTC. Translating it yields CASSFSVGPATQYF.

The V call is TRBV5-1, the J call TRBJ1-4, with 8 bases aligning to TRBD1. CDR1 is SGHRS and CDR2 is YFSETQ in the germline V gene. The CDR3 extends over 16 amino acids. The trim removed 4 bases at V and 4 bases at J, leaving 9 bases unmatched. The CDR3 DNA is TGCGCCAGCAGCCCAACGACAGGGGTAGTTAATGAAAAACTGTTTTTT. Amino acids: CASSPTTGVVNEKLFF.

This chain links TRBV13 with TRBJ1-1; perhaps TRBD1 as D (5 bases). V was trimmed by 3 bases and J by 0 bases, leaving 11 bases between them. CDR3 length equals 15 residues. The V gene's germline CDR1 is PRHDT and CDR2 FYEKMQ (reference sequence). DNA of the CDR3: TGTGCCAGCAGCTTGGGGCATACGATGAACACTGAAGCTTTCTTT. Its protein is CASSLGHTMNTEAFF.